The 18 T cell receptor beta chains reported below all come from one sample, sequenced in a study of blood T cells in healthy people across ages. Sample-barcoded 5' priming and a J-beta primer mix drove a second PCR of roughly 7 to 11 cycles. From the 5' RACE reads, TCRdb called clonotypes with MiXCR, one entry per CDR3 protein. The sample holds around 1,500,000 distinct CDR3 sequences; 28% are singletons and the top ten take more than 6%. The sequenced material came from blood. All receptors come from a woman aged 25 to 45 in good health.

There are a few counts of this clonotype. A much larger clone lies one base from this, so it may be a read error. The chain is built from TRBV20-1 and TRBJ2-7, with 7 bases matching TRBD1. The CDR3 is made up of 13 amino acids. The junction had 7 bases not matched to a gene; V was cut back by 5 bases and J by 3 bases. CDR1 is DFQATT, CDR2 SNEGSKA, per germline (reference sequence). The CDR3 protein is CSAWGRGIYEQYF. The CDR3 coding sequence is TGCAGTGCTTGGGGCAGGGGGATCTACGAGCAGTACTTC.

As DNA, the CDR3 is TGTGCCAGCAGTGAAGCGCGGTGGGGAGGGCGGACTGAAGCTTTCTTT. Protein: CASSEARWGGRTEAFF. The chain joins TRBV6-1 to TRBJ1-1; no firm D call. This CDR3 has 16 amino acids. The V gene lost 0 bases and the J gene lost 5 bases, with 16 bases spanning the gap. CDR1 is MNHNS, CDR2 SASEGT, per germline.

The gene calls are TRBV7-2 and TRBJ1-2; perhaps TRBD1 as D (5 bases). With 2 bases removed from V and 5 bases from J, the gap between germline ends came to 30 bases. Germline V gene data show CDR1 as SGHTA and CDR2 as FQGNSA. The CDR3 runs to 20 residues. CDR3: CASSLRGGGFFGISPYGYTF. The CDR3 nucleotides are TGTGCCAGCAGCTTAAGGGGCGGAGGTTTCTTTGGTATTTCTCCATATGGCTACACCTTC.

This clonotype was observed many times. The J gene is TRBJ1-2, the V gene TRBV20-1, with D possibly matching TRBD1 (6 bases). The germline gives CDR1 DFQATT, CDR2 SNEGSKA (reference sequence). The ends were cut back, 6 bases at V and 4 bases at J, with 12 bases in the middle. This CDR3 spans 12 amino acids. The CDR3 is CSAPTGPYGYTF. The CDR3 region has the DNA TGCAGTGCGCCTACAGGGCCCTATGGCTACACCTTC.

The gene calls are TRBV20-1 and TRBJ1-1, with D perhaps TRBD1 (5 bases). The CDR3 has 12 residues. The germline V and J ends were trimmed by 3 bases and 5 bases, with 10 bases remaining between them. CDR1 is DFQATT, CDR2 SNEGSKA, per germline (reference sequence). The CDR3 loop is CSASRGETEAFF. The CDR3 nucleotides read TGCAGTGCTAGCCGGGGGGAGACTGAAGCTTTCTTT.

J is TRBJ2-4 and V is TRBV12-3 or TRBV12-4, with D possibly being TRBD1 or TRBD2 (6 bases each). CDR3 length: 17 residues. The V gene lost 7 bases and the J gene lost 0 bases, with 19 bases spanning the gap. The CDR3, as DNA: TGTGCCAGCACTCCTGCTTGGGGGGCCCTAGCCAAAAACATTCAGTACTTC. This gives the protein CASTPAWGALAKNIQYF.

The CDR3 spells CASSLTRRTSGPSGANVLTF. CDR3 nucleotides: TGTGCCAGCAGCCTGACGAGGAGGACTAGCGGGCCCTCTGGGGCCAACGTCCTGACTTTC. The J gene is TRBJ2-6, the V gene TRBV14, with 11 bases that match TRBD2. V was clipped by 4 bases and J by 0 bases; unmatched bases: 11. This CDR3 comprises 20 residues. The germline V gene encodes CDR1 SGHDN and CDR2 FVKESK.

V usage is TRBV2 and J usage is TRBJ2-2, with D perhaps assigned TRBD1 or TRBD2 (5 bases each). The V gene's germline CDR1 is SNHLY and CDR2 FYNNEI. This CDR3 comprises 14 residues. V was clipped by 7 bases and J by 0 bases, with 9 bases between them. The CDR3 loop reads CASIRGANTGELFF. DNA for the CDR3: TGTGCCAGCATACGAGGGGCGAACACCGGGGAGCTGTTTTTT.

For the CDR3, the DNA is TGTGCCAGCAGCTTAGTGGGTGTTACTAGCGGGATTCCCAATGAGCAGTTCTTC. Translating it yields CASSLVGVTSGIPNEQFF. This rearrangement joins TRBV7-2 to TRBJ2-1; TRBD2 matches 10 bases. After removal of 1 base from V and 6 bases from J, the junction contained 12 bases not matched to a gene. The V gene's germline CDR1 is SGHTA and CDR2 FQGNSA. This CDR3 comprises 18 residues.

This clonotype was recorded many times. The genes are TRBV12-3 or TRBV12-4 and TRBJ1-5, with a tentative D call TRBD1 (5 bases). The CDR3 is 15 amino acids. Trimming stripped 10 bases from V and 0 bases from J, with 16 bases between. The CDR3 spells CATRVAGASNQPQHF. The CDR3 nucleotides read TGTGCCACTAGAGTTGCCGGGGCTAGCAATCAGCCCCAGCATTTT.

This chain joins TRBV11-2 and TRBJ2-5; possible D gene TRBD1, 6 bases. This CDR3 comprises 16 residues. V was cut by 0 bases and J by 1 base, with 12 bases left in between. Germline CDR1 reads SGHAT; CDR2 reads FQNNGV. CDR3 amino acids: CASSLDGVGAQETQYF. The DNA of the CDR3 is TGTGCCAGCAGCTTAGATGGGGTGGGGGCCCAAGAGACCCAGTACTTC.

The chain's CDR3 is CSARARGNTEAFF. The CDR3 nucleotides read TGCAGTGCTAGAGCCAGGGGGAACACTGAAGCTTTCTTT. The V and J genes are TRBV20-1 and TRBJ1-1; maybe TRBD1 (6 bases). CDR3 length: 13 amino acids. V was cut by 1 base and J by 1 base, with 7 bases left in between. CDR1 and CDR2 (germline): DFQATT, SNEGSKA (reference sequence).

Turning to this clonotype: Since a much larger clone is just one base distant, this may be a read error. The chain joins TRBV27 to TRBJ2-7; D is possibly TRBD1 or TRBD2 (6 bases each). Trimming left V 4 bases short and J 6 bases short, with 22 bases between. This CDR3 has 16 amino acids. Germline V CDR1 and CDR2: MNHEY, SMNVEV (reference sequence). The CDR3 DNA reads as TGTGCCAGCAGTTCCGGCGGGACACCCGTCGCCTGCGAGCAGTACTTC. As protein: CASSSGGTPVACEQYF.

This clonotype was counted many times. The chain couples TRBV18 to TRBJ2-4; possibly TRBD1 or TRBD2 for D (5 bases each). The CDR3 is made up of 14 amino acids. Deletions cut 1 base from V and 5 bases from J, with 9 bases between. Germline values: CDR1 KGHSH, CDR2 LQKENI. The CDR3 coding sequence is TGTGCCAGCTCACCACAGCAGGGAGAAAACATTCAGTACTTC. Its protein is CASSPQQGENIQYF.

This clonotype was seen a few times. Written as DNA, the CDR3 is TGCGCCAGCTGCGTAGTGGGAAATGAGCAGTTCTTC. Translation: CASCVVGNEQFF. This chain connects TRBV5-1 to TRBJ2-1, with D uncertain. Trimming removed 7 bases from V and 7 bases from J, with 12 bases in between. The CDR3 runs 12 residues. Germline values: CDR1 SGHRS, CDR2 YFSETQ.

This clonotype was picked up a small number of times. The chain joins TRBV2 to TRBJ2-3; D might be TRBD2 (6 bases). V was clipped by 8 bases and J by 4 bases, with 16 bases between them. Germline values: CDR1 SNHLY, CDR2 FYNNEI. The CDR3 totals 14 residues. CDR3 nucleotides: TGTGCCAGCTCCGGGACTTCTGTGGCAGATACGCAGTATTTT. Its protein product is CASSGTSVADTQYF.

In regard to this clonotype: This could be a read error, since a much larger clone is one nucleotide away. V is TRBV7-2 and J is TRBJ2-1, with 10 bases that match TRBD1. The CDR3 is made up of 14 amino acids. Per germline, CDR1 SGHTA and CDR2 FQGNSA. The trim removed 5 bases at V and 8 bases at J, leaving 6 bases unmatched. The CDR3 loop reads CASSRDRGHDEQFF. The CDR3 DNA is TGTGCCAGCAGCAGGGACAGGGGACACGATGAGCAGTTCTTC.

The chain joins TRBV12-3 or TRBV12-4 to TRBJ1-5; D perhaps matches TRBD1 (6 bases). V was cut by 2 bases and J by 4 bases, with 12 bases left in between. The CDR3 is 15 residues long. The CDR3 region has the DNA TGTGCCAGCAGTTTACAAGGACAGAGTAATCAGCCCCAGCATTTT. It is translated as CASSLQGQSNQPQHF.